A single sample gave rise to the 5 T cell receptor beta chains below, sequenced in a study of blood T cell repertoires in COVID-19. Measured with immunoSEQ multiplex PCR; TCRdb has only the in-frame clones, and not every one. Altogether more than 90,000 clones are present, roughly 87% being singletons, with the ten largest covering around 20%. The specimen sequenced was peripheral blood. The origin of the receptors is a woman aged 55-69 years with COVID-19, enrolled during active disease.

This clone was observed a single time. The CDR3 DNA is TGTGCCAGCAGCTTGCCGGAACTAGCGGGGCTCAGCACAGATACGCAGTATTTT. Residues: CASSLPELAGLSTDTQYF. V and J are TRBV5-6 and TRBJ2-3; 10 bases fit TRBD2. The germline gives CDR1 SGHDT, CDR2 YYEEEE. Unmatched junction bases numbered 8, after V lost 1 base and J lost 0 bases. This CDR3 has 18 amino acids.

V and J are TRBV4-2 and TRBJ1-4, with 7 bases aligning to TRBD1. Germline CDR1 is LGHNA and CDR2 is YNFKEQ. The V and J ends lost 1 base and 3 bases, in that order; junction bases with no gene match: 11. The CDR3 sequence is 18 residues long. CDR3 residues: CASSQAGAQGRANEKLFF. DNA for the CDR3: TGTGCCAGCAGCCAAGCGGGGGCACAGGGGCGAGCTAATGAAAAACTGTTTTTT.

The chain uses TRBV3-1 (or the pseudogene TRBV3-2) and TRBJ2-1, with a possible D match to TRBD2 (5 bases). Per the germline V gene, CDR1 is LGHDT and CDR2 is YNNKEL (reference sequence). This CDR3 region has 15 residues. V was trimmed by 4 bases and J by 3 bases, leaving 13 bases between them. CDR3 nucleotide sequence: TGTGCCAGCAGCCGCGGCAAGGACTTCTACAATGAGCAGTTCTTC. Translation: CASSRGKDFYNEQFF.

This rearrangement joins TRBV5-1 to TRBJ1-3; TRBD1 might be the D (6 bases). Germline lookup yields CDR1 SGHRS and CDR2 YFSETQ. V was cut by 4 bases and J by 8 bases, with 13 bases left in between. The CDR3 has 13 residues. CDR3 residues: CASSAGEGYTIYF. The CDR3 DNA reads TGCGCCAGCAGCGCAGGGGAGGGGTACACCATATATTTT. Drawing the rest from reference TRBV5-1 and TRBJ1-3, the complete variable domain is KAGVTQTPRYLIKTRGQQVTLSCSPISGHRSVSWYQQTPGQGLQFLFEYFSETQRNKGNFPGRFSGRQFSNSRSEMNVSTLELGDSALYLCASSAGEGYTIYFGEGSWLTVV.

The count of this clone is one. The chain uses TRBV5-1 and TRBJ1-1; D ambiguous. CDR3 size: 15 residues. Trimming left V 1 base short and J 3 bases short, with 13 bases between. CDR1 SGHRS and CDR2 YFSETQ come from the germline V gene. Written as DNA, the CDR3 is TGCGCCAGCAGCTTGAGCCTCCCACGGGACACTGAAGCTTTCTTT. Its translation is CASSLSLPRDTEAFF.